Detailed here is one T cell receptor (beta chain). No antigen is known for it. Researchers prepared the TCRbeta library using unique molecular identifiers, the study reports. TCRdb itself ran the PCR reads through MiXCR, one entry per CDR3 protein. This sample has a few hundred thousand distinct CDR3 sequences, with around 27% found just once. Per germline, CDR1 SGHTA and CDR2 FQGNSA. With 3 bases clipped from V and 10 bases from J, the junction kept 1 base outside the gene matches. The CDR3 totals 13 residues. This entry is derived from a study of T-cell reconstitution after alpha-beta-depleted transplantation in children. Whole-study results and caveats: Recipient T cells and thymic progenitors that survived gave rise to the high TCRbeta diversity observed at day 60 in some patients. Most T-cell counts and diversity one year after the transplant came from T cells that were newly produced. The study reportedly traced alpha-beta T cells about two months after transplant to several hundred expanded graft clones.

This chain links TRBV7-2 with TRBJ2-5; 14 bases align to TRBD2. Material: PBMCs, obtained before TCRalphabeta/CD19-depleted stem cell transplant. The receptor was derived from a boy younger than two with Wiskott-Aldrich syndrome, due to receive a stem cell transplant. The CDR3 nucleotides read TGTGCCAGCAGCTTGGGACTAGCGGGAGTCCAGTACTTC. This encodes CASSLGLAGVQYF.